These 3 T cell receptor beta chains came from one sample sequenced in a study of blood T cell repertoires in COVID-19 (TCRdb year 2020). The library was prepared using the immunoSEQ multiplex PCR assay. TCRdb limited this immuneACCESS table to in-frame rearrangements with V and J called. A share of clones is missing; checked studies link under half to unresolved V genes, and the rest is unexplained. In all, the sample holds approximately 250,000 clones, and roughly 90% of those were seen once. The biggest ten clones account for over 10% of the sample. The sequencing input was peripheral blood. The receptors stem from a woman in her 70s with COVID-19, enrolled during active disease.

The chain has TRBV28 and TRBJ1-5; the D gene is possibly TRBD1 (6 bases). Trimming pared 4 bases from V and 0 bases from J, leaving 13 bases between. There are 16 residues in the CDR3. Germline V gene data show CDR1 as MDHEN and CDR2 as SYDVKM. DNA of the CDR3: TGTGCCAGCAGTTATCCCGGGACACGTAGCAATCAGCCCCAGCATTTT. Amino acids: CASSYPGTRSNQPQHF.

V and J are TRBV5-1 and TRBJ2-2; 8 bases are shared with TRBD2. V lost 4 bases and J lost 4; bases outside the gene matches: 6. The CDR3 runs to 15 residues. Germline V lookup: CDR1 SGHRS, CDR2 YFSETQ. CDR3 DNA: TGCGCCAGCAGCCTCGGGGGGGCCGGCACCGGGGAGCTGTTTTTT. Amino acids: CASSLGGAGTGELFF.

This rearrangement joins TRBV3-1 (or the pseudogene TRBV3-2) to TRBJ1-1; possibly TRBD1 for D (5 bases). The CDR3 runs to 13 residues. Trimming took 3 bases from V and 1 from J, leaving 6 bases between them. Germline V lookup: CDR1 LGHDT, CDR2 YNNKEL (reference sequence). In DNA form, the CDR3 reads TGTGCCAGCAGCCAGACAGCGAACACTGAAGCTTTCTTT. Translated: CASSQTANTEAFF.